The 14 T cell receptor beta chains given below trace back to one sample, sequenced in a study of technical replicates of blood from four donors. Assay used: immunoSEQ multiplex PCR; TCRdb lists only in-frame clones, some missing. The sample has roughly 80,000 clones; just under 95% are singletons. Sequenced input: T cells isolated from PBMCs. The receptors derive from a human donor in good health.

CDR3 DNA sequence: TGCGCCAGCAGCTTGACGGCGGGGACCTACGAGCAGTACTTC. Residues: CASSLTAGTYEQYF. The V gene is TRBV5-1, the J gene TRBJ2-7; D might be TRBD2 (6 bases). V lost 1 base and J lost 2, with 10 bases in between. Germline-derived CDR1 and CDR2 are SGHRS and YFSETQ. This CDR3 is built from 14 residues.

The chain uses TRBV28 and TRBJ1-4, with 7 bases aligning to TRBD1. The V gene's germline CDR1 is MDHEN and CDR2 SYDVKM. V dropped 4 bases and J dropped 5; count of bases not matched to a gene: 4. There are 14 residues in the CDR3. The chain's CDR3 is CASSSTGSNEKLFF. CDR3 sequence (DNA): TGTGCCAGCAGTTCGACAGGGAGCAATGAAAAACTGTTTTTT.

The chain links TRBV7-2 to TRBJ2-7; 11 bases are shared with TRBD2. Germline V gene sequence: CDR1 SGHTA, CDR2 FQGNSA. With 3 bases clipped from V and 0 bases from J, the junction kept 7 bases outside the gene matches. This CDR3 comprises 17 residues. Written as DNA, the CDR3 is TGTGCCAGCAGCTTCCTAGCGGGAGGAGGAAGCTCCTACGAGCAGTACTTC. Translation: CASSFLAGGGSSYEQYF.

The chain recombines TRBV27 with TRBJ1-5; 10 bases agree with TRBD1. CDR3 length: 17 amino acids. The J segment lost 1 base and the V segment lost 7 bases, leaving 10 bases of the junction unmatched. Germline CDR1 MNHEY, CDR2 SMNVEV (reference sequence). CDR3 amino acids: CASNPGQGFGSNQPQHF. CDR3 nucleotide sequence: TGTGCCAGCAATCCGGGACAGGGGTTTGGAAGCAATCAGCCCCAGCATTTT.

The chain employs TRBV6-5 and TRBJ2-3; D is possibly TRBD1 (6 bases). CDR1 and CDR2 from the germline V gene are MNHEY and SVGAGI. The CDR3 runs 14 residues. Deletions cut 6 bases from V and 2 bases from J, with 12 bases between. CDR3 region: CASRFRGATDTQYF. The DNA for the CDR3 is TGTGCCAGCAGATTCAGGGGAGCCACAGATACGCAGTATTTT.

Only one count was recorded for this clone. V is TRBV11-2 and J is TRBJ2-7; no clear D. The V end was cut by 3 bases, the J end by 0 bases, with 9 bases between. The germline gives CDR1 SGHAT, CDR2 FQNNGV. The CDR3 covers 14 residues. CDR3 DNA sequence: TGTGCCAGCAGCTTTGGAGCCGACTCCTACGAGCAGTACTTC. This codes for CASSFGADSYEQYF.

The chain links TRBV13 to TRBJ1-4; D is unclear. Germline V gene lookup returns CDR1 PRHDT and CDR2 FYEKMQ (reference sequence). The germline V and J ends were trimmed by 0 bases and 5 bases, with 4 bases remaining between them. The CDR3 runs to 13 residues. CDR3 sequence: CASSLGINEKLFF. The CDR3 bases are TGTGCCAGCAGCTTAGGAATAAATGAAAAACTGTTTTTT.

V usage is TRBV7-3 and J usage is TRBJ1-4; D is uncertain. The CDR3 sequence is 13 residues long. V was clipped by 1 base and J by 13 bases, with 13 bases between them. CDR1 is SGHTA, CDR2 FQGTGA, per germline. The CDR3 DNA reads TGTGCCAGCAGCTTAATATGGAGGGCGGGACTGTTTTTT. As protein: CASSLIWRAGLFF.

This clone has just one count. The gene calls are TRBV7-6 and TRBJ2-3, with TRBD2 matching 9 bases. CDR3 length: 15 amino acids. In germline, CDR1 is SGHVS, CDR2 FNYEAQ. J gave up 6 bases and V 5 bases, and 9 bases lay outside the gene matches. CDR3 sequence: CASSPIAGVSDTQYF. CDR3 nucleotide sequence: TGTGCCAGCAGCCCTATAGCGGGAGTGTCGGATACGCAGTATTTT.

The genes are TRBV10-2 and TRBJ1-1; D is uncertain. The CDR3 runs 14 residues. Per the germline V gene, CDR1 is WSHSY and CDR2 is SAAADI. V was shortened by 7 bases and J by 2 bases, with 14 bases between the two germline ends. The chain's CDR3 is CASIAADSNTEAFF. The CDR3 bases are TGCGCCAGCATAGCGGCAGATAGTAACACTGAAGCTTTCTTT.

The chain combines TRBV4-3 with TRBJ2-1, with 7 nucleotides matching TRBD1. The CDR3 length is 17 residues. Trimming cost V 4 bases and J 6 bases; bases outside gene matches: 15. The V gene's germline CDR1 is LGHNA and CDR2 YSLEER. CDR3 nucleotides: TGCGCCAGCAGCCCCCCTGTGAGACAGGGATGGGTCAATGAGCAGTTCTTC. Translation gives CASSPPVRQGWVNEQFF.

The rearrangement joins TRBV14 to TRBJ2-5; 13 bases are shared with TRBD2. CDR1 and CDR2 from the germline V gene are SGHDN and FVKESK. There are 17 residues in the CDR3. Germline trimming cut 1 base from V and 2 bases from J; bases unmatched to any gene: 4. The CDR3 DNA reads as TGTGCCAGCAGCCAAGGACTAGCGGGAGGACTTCAAGAGACCCAGTACTTC. This encodes CASSQGLAGGLQETQYF.

The chain combines TRBV5-8 with TRBJ2-1, with a possible D match to TRBD2 (5 bases). Germline assignment: CDR1 SGHTS and CDR2 YDEGEE. V shed 10 bases and J shed 0 bases, with 5 bases lying between them. This CDR3 is built from 11 residues. The CDR3 sequence: CAGSSYNEQFF. The CDR3 nucleotides are TGTGCCGGGAGCTCCTACAATGAGCAGTTCTTC.

V and J are TRBV30 and TRBJ1-5, with D unresolved. Germline CDR1 GTSNPN, CDR2 SVGIG (reference sequence). The CDR3 totals 19 residues. With 2 bases removed from V and 0 bases from J, the gap between germline ends came to 23 bases. The CDR3 region has the DNA TGTGCCTGGAGTTCGACCGTCCTCGGGGTGAGCTATAGCAATCAGCCCCAGCATTTT. Translating it yields CAWSSTVLGVSYSNQPQHF.